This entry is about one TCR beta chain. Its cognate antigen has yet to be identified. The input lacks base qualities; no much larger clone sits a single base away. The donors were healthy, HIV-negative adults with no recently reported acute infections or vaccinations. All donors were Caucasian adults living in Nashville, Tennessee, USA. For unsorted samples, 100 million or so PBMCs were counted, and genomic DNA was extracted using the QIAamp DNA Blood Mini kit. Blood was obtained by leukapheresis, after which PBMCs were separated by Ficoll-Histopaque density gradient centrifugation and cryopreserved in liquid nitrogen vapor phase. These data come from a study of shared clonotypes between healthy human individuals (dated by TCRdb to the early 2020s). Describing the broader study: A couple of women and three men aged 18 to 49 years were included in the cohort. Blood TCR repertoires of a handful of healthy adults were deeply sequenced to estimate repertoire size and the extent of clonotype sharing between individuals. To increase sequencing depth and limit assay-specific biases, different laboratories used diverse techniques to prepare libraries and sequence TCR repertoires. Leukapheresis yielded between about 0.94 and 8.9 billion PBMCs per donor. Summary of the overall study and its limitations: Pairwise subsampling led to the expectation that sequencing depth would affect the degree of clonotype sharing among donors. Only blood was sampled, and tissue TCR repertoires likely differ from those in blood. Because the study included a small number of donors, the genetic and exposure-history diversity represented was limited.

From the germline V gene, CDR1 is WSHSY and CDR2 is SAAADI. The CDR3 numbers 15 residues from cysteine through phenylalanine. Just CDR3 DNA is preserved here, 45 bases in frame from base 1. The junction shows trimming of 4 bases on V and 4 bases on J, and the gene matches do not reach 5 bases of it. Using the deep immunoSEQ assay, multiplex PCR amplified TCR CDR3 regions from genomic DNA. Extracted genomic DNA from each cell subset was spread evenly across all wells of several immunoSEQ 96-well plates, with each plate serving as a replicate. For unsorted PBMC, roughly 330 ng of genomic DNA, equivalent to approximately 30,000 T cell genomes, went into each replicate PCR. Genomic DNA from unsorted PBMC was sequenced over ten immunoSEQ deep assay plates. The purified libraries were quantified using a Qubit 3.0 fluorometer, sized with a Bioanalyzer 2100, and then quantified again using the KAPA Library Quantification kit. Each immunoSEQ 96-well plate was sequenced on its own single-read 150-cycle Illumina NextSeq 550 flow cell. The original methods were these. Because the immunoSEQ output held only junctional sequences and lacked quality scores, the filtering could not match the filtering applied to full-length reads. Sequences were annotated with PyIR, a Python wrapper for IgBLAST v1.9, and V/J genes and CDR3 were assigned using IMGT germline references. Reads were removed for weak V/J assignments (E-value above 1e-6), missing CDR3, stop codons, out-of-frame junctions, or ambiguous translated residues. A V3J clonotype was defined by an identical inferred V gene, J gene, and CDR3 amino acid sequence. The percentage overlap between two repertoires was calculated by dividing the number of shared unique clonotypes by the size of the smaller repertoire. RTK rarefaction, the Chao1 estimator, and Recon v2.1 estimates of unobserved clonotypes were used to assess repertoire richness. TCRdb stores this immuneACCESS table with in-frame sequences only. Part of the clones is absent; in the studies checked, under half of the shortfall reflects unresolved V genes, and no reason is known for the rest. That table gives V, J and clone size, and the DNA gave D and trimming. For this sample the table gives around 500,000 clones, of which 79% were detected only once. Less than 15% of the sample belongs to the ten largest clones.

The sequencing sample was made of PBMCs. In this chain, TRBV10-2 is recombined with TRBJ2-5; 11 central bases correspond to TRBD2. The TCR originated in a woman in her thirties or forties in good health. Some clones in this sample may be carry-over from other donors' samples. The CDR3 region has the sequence CASSATSGSSETQYF. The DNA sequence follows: TGCGCCAGCAGTGCCACTAGCGGGAGTTCAGAGACCCAGTACTTC.